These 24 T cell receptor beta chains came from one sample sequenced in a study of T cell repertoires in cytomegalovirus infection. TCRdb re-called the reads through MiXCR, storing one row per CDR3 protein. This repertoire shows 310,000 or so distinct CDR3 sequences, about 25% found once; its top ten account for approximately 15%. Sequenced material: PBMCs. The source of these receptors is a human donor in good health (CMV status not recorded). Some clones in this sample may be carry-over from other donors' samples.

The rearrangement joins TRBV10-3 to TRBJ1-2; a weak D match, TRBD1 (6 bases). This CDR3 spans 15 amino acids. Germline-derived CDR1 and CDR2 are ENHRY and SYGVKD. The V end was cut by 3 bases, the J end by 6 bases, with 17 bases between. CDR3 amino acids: CAISDSREDSHGYTF. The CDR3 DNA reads TGTGCCATCAGTGACTCACGGGAGGACAGCCATGGCTACACCTTC.

CDR3 nucleotide sequence: TGTGCCAGCAGTTACGCCGGACTAGCGGGGGACACAGATACGCAGTATTTT. This encodes CASSYAGLAGDTDTQYF. The chain uses TRBV6-6 and TRBJ2-3, with TRBD2 matching 13 bases. This CDR3 is built from 17 residues. CDR1 and CDR2 (germline): MNHNY, SVGAGI (reference sequence). With V trimmed by 2 bases and J by 2 bases, 4 bases remained unmatched.

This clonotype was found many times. The CDR3 region is CASSSDRGGSPLHF. CDR3 sequence (DNA): TGTGCCAGCAGTTCGGACAGGGGAGGTTCACCCCTCCACTTT. This rearrangement joins TRBV7-2 to TRBJ1-6; the match to TRBD1 covers 9 bases. Germline V lookup: CDR1 SGHTA, CDR2 FQGNSA. The junction had 6 bases not matched to a gene; V was cut back by 6 bases and J by 9 bases. The CDR3 sequence is 14 residues long. Together with reference TRBV7-2 and TRBJ1-6, the CDR3 gives the full variable domain: GAGVSQSPSNKVTEKGKDVELRCDPISGHTALYWYRQSLGQGLEFLIYFQGNSAPDKSGLPSDRFSAERTGGSVSTLTIQRTQQEDSAVYLCASSSDRGGSPLHFGNGTRLTVT.

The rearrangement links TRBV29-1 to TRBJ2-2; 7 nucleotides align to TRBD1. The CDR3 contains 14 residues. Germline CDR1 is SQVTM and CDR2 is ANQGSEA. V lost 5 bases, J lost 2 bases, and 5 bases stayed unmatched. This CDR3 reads CSVSGTANTGELFF. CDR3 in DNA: TGCAGCGTTTCCGGGACAGCCAACACCGGGGAGCTGTTTTTT.

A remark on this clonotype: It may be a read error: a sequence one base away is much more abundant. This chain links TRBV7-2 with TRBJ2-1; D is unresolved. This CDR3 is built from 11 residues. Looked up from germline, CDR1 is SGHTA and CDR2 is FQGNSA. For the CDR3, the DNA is TGTGCCAACAGCTTAGAGAACCGCCCGCTCTTC. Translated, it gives CANSLENRPLF.

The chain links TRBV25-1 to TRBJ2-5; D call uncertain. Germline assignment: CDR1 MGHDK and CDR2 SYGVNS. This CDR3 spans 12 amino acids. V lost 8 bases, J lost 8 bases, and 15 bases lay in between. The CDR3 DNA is TGTGCCAGCCAAGCGCTAGGCCCTACCCAGTACTTC. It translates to CASQALGPTQYF.

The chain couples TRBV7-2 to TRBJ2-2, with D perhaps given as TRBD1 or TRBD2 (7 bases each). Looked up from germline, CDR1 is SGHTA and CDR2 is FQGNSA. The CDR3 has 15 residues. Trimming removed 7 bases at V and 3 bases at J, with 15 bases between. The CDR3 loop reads CASTQGGGYTGELFF. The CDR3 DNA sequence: TGTGCCAGCACCCAGGGGGGGGGATACACCGGGGAGCTGTTTTTT.

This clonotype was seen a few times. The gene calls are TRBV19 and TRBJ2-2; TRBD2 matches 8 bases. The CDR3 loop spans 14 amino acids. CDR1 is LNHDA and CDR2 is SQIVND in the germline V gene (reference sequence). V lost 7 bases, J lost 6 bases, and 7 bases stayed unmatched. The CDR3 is CASIKRELSGELFF. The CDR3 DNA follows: TGTGCCAGTATTAAGCGGGAGCTGTCCGGGGAGCTGTTTTTT.

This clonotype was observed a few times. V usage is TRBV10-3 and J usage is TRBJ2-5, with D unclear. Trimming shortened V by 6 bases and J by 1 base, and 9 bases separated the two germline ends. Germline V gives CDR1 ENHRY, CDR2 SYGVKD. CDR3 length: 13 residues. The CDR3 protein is CAISGRSQETQYF. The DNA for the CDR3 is TGTGCCATCAGCGGTCGGTCCCAAGAGACCCAGTACTTC.

The CDR3 protein is CASSSGTRRTQYF. In DNA form, the CDR3 reads TGTGCCAGCAGCTCCGGGACAAGACGGACCCAGTACTTC. The gene calls are TRBV28 and TRBJ2-5; tentative D call: TRBD1 (6 bases). CDR1 and CDR2 (germline): MDHEN, SYDVKM. V was shortened by 6 bases and J by 7 bases, with 15 bases between the two germline ends. The CDR3 totals 13 residues.

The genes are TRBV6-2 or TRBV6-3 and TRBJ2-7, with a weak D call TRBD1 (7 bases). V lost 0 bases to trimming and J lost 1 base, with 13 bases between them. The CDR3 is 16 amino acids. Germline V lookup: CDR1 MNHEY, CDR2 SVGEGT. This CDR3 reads CASSYSGRGRSYEQYF. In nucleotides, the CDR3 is TGTGCCAGCAGTTACTCCGGCAGGGGGAGGTCCTACGAGCAGTACTTC.

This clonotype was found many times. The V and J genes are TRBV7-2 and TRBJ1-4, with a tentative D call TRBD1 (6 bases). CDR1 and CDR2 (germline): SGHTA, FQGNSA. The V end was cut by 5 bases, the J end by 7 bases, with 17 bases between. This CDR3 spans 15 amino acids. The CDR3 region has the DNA TGTGCCAGCAGCATAAGACCTGACAGGCGTGAAAAACTGTTTTTT. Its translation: CASSIRPDRREKLFF.

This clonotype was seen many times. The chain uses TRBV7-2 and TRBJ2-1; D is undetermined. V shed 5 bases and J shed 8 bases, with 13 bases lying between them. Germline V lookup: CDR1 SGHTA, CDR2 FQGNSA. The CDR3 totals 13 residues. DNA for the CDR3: TGTGCCAGCAGCGGTCTCGCAGTGGATGAGCAGTTCTTC. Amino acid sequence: CASSGLAVDEQFF.

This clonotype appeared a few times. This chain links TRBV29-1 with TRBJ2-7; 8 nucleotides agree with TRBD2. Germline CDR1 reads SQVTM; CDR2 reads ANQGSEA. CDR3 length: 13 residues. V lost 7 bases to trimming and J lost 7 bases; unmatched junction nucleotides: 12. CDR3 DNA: TGCAGCGCCCTCTCGGGGGGGGAAGGGGAGCAGTACTTC. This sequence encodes CSALSGGEGEQYF.

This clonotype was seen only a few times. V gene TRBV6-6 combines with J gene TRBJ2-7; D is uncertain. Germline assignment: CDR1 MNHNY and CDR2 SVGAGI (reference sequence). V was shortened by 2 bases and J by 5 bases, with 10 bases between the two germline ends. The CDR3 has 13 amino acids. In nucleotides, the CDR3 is TGTGCCAGCAGTTACCCCACAGAGGACGAGCAGTACTTC. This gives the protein CASSYPTEDEQYF.

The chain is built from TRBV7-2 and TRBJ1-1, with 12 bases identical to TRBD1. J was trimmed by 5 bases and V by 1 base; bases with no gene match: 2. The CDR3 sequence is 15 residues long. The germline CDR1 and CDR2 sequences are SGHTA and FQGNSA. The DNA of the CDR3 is TGTGCCAGCAGCTTAGAGGGACAGGGGGCTACTGAAGCTTTCTTT. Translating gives CASSLEGQGATEAFF.

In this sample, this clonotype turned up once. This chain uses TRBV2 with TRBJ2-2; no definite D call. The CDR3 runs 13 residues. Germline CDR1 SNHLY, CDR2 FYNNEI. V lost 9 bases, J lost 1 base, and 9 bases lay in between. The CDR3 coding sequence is TGTGCCAGTAACCGACAGAACACCGGGGAGCTGTTTTTT. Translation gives CASNRQNTGELFF.

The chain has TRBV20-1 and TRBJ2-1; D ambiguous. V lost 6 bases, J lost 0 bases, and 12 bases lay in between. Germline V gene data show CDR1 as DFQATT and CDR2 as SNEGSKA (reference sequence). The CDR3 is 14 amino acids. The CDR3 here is CSAIQTISYNEQFF. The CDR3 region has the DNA TGCAGTGCCATACAAACGATCTCCTACAATGAGCAGTTCTTC.

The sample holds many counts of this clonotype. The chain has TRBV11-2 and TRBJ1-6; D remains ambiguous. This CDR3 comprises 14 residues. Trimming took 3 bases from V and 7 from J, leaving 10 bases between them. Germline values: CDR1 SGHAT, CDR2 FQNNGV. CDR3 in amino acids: CASSFDPGNSPLHF. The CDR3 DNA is TGTGCCAGCAGCTTTGACCCGGGAAATTCACCCCTCCACTTT.

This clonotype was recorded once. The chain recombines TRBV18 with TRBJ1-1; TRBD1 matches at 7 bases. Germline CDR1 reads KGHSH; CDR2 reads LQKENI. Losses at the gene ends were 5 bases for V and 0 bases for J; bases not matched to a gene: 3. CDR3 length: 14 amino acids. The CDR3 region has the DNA TGTGCCAGCTCAACACAGGGGTTGAACACTGAAGCTTTCTTT. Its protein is CASSTQGLNTEAFF.

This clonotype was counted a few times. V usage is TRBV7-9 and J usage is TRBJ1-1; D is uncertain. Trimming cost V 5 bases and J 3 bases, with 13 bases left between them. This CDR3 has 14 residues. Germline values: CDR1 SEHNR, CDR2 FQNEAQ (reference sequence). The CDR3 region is CASSHQGRDTEAFF. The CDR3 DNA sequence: TGTGCCAGCAGCCACCAAGGACGGGACACTGAAGCTTTCTTT.

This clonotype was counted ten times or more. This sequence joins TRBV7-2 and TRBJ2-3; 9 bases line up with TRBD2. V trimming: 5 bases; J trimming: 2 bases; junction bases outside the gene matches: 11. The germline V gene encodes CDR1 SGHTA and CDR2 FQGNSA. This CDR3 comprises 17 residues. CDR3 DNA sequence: TGTGCCAGCAGCAGAAGCTTCCTAGCGGGACCCACAGATACGCAGTATTTT. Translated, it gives CASSRSFLAGPTDTQYF.

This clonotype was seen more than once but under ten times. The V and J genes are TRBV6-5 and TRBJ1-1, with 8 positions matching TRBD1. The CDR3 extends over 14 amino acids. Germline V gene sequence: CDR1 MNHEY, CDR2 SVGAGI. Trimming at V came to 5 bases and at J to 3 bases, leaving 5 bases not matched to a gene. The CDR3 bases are TGTGCCAGCAGTGAACAGGGGGTTTACACTGAAGCTTTCTTT. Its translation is CASSEQGVYTEAFF.

CDR3 coding DNA: TGTGCCAGCAGCTTAGGAGCAGGACTAGCGGGAGAAAATGAGCAGTTCTTC. Protein sequence: CASSLGAGLAGENEQFF. The chain links TRBV7-8 to TRBJ2-1, with 13 bases fitting TRBD2. V lost 1 base, J lost 7 bases, and 7 bases stayed unmatched. The CDR3 length is 17 residues. Germline loops: CDR1 SGHVS, CDR2 FQNEAQ.